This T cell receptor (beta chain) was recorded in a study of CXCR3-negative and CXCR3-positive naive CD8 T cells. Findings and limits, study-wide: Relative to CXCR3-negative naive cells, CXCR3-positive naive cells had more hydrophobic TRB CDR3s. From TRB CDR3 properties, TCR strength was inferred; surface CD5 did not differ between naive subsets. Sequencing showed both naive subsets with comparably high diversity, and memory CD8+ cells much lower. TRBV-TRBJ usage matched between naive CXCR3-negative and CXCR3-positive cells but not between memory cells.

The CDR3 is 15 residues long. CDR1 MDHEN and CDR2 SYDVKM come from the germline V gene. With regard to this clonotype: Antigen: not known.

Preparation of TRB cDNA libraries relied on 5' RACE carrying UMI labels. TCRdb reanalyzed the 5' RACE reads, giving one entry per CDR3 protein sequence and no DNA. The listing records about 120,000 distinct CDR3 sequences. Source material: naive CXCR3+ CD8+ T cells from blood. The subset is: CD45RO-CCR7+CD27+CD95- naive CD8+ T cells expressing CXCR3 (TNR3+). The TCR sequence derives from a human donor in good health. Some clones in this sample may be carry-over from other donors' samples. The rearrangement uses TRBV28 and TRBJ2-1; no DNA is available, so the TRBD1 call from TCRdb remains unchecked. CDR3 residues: CASSAGQSSYNEQFF.